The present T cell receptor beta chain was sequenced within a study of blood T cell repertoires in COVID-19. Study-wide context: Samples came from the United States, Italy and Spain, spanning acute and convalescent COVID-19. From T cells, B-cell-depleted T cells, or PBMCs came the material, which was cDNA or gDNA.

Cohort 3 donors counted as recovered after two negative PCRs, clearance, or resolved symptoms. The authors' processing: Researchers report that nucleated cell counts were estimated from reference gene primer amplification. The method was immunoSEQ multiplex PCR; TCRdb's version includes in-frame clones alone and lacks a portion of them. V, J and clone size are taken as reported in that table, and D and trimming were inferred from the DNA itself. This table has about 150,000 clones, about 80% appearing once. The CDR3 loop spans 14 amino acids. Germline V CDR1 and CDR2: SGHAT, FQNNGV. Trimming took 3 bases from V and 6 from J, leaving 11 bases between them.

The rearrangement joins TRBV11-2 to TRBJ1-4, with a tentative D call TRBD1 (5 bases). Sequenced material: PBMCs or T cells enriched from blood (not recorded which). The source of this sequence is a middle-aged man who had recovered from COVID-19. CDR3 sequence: CASSFNPRDEKLFF. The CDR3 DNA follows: TGTGCCAGCAGCTTTAACCCCAGGGATGAAAAACTGTTTTTT.